This T cell receptor beta chain was profiled in a study of PD-L1 blockade in urothelial cancer (dated by TCRdb to the late 2010s). Turning to the overall study: Every patient began therapy in about 2014 and was given atezolizumab 1,200 mg intravenously every 3 weeks. Under 30 patients had pretreatment blood TCR-seq, some 24 had at least one posttreatment blood collection, and some 24 had tumor TCR-seq. In the same patients, whole exome sequencing and RNA sequencing of pretreatment tumors were performed in addition to TCR sequencing. About nine tenths of the roughly 29 patients were males with bladder-origin urothelial cancer, and about 65% of the roughly 30 reported a prior smoking history. Under 10 patients achieved durable clinical benefit and some 21 did not. Blood samples were analyzed at two time points: 3 weeks after treatment start (second dose) and 6 weeks after treatment start. Blood samples gave a median of around 140,000 T cells and tens of thousands of unique TCRs, with a median clonality of approximately 0.078. Durable clinical benefit was defined as a progression-free survival longer than 6 months, and TCR features were additionally tested against progression-free survival and overall survival. The study, an exploratory multi-omic analysis, examined somatic, immune and clinical correlates of response to PD-L1 blockade with atezolizumab in urothelial cancer. Pretreatment tumor samples, along with matched peripheral blood serially collected before and after atezolizumab treatment, were subjected to TCR sequencing. An ECOG performance status of 0 or 1 was recorded for the patients, and 0 to 3 prior chemotherapy regimens had been received by the patients.

On the study overall, not on this receptor specifically: A pretreatment peripheral blood TCR clonality below the median was linked to improved progression-free and overall survival. Patients with durable benefit showed greater expansion of tumor-associated TCR clones in peripheral blood 3 weeks after starting treatment (n of about 22, p = 0.022). Small sample size (n ≈ 29) and many exploratory analyses mean the results are intended to be hypothesis-generating.

The germline V and J ends show losses of 1 base and 6 bases respectively, and no gene match explains 12 bases of the junction. Taken from cysteine to phenylalanine, the CDR3 has 17 residues. Kept here is only the CDR3 DNA, which spans 51 bases and is read in frame from base 1. Looking up the germline V gene yields CDR1 SGHRS and CDR2 YFSETQ. A word on this clone: This clone's antigen is unknown. Base-call qualities are not available, and no considerably larger clone is one nucleotide away.

The cohort included roughly 30 patients with locally advanced or metastatic urothelial carcinoma who were treated at Memorial Sloan Kettering on a trial protocol. Peripheral blood mononuclear cells were collected pretreatment and during treatment, at between 1 and 8 total time points per patient. The Qiagen DNeasy Blood extraction kit was used to purify genomic DNA from total PBMCs and tumor samples. PBMCs were collected pretreatment and during treatment and were isolated and stored as previously described. Synthetic TCR analog templates were spiked into each PCR so that absolute template abundance could be estimated from read counts. The immunoSEQ assay used bias-controlled V and J gene primers to amplify TCRbeta CDR3 regions from genomic DNA. Rearranged TCRbeta segments were sequenced at approximately 20X coverage. The original methods were these. Clustering was used to correct sequencing errors, and CDR3s were annotated against IMGT so that V, D and J genes could be assigned. Downstream analyses used only productive TCRbeta rearrangements and left out out-of-frame or stop-codon sequences. Clonality was computed as one minus Shannon entropy normalized by the log of the number of unique productive sequences. Fisher's exact test with Benjamini-Hochberg correction, using a cutoff of adjusted p below 0.01, was how clones that differed between time points or between blood and tumor were identified. TCRdb limited this immuneACCESS table to in-frame rearrangements with V and J called. A share of clones is missing; checked studies link under half to unresolved V genes, and the rest is unexplained. V and J calls and clone size come straight from that table; D and trimming were deduced from the DNA. The sample table shows tens of thousands of clones, and over 75% are seen once. The biggest ten clones account for 4% to 5.5% of the sample.

This clonotype was obtained from an older man with urothelial cancer. The chain links TRBV5-1 with TRBJ1-2; 10 bases in the middle match TRBD1. This material consisted of PBMCs, taken around atezolizumab (anti-PD-L1) treatment. The CDR3 reads as follows: CASSLIPGTGDGDGYTF. The nucleotides are TGCGCCAGCAGCTTGATCCCCGGGACAGGGGACGGGGATGGCTACACCTTC.